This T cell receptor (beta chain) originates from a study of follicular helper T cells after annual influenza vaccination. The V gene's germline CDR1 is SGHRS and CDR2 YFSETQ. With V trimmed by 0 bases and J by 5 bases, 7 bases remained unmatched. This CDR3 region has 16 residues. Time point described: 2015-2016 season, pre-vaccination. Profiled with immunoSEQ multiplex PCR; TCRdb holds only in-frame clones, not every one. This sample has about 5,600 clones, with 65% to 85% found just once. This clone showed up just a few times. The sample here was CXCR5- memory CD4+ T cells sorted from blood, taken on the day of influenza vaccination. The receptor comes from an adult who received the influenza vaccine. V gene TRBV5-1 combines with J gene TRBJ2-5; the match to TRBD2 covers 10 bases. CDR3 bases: TGCGCCAGCAGCTTGGCCCCTAGCGGGGGAGGGGAGACCCAGTACTTC. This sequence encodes CASSLAPSGGGETQYF.